This T cell receptor (beta chain) was retrieved from a study of blood T cell repertoires in COVID-19. The wider study: From the United States, Italy and Spain came samples of acute and convalescent COVID-19. PBMCs, B-cell-depleted T cells, or T cells provided the cDNA or gDNA that made up the material.

Per the original data handling: Amplifying reference gene primers gave estimates of nucleated cell counts. Assay: immunoSEQ multiplex PCR; the TCRdb copy retains only in-frame clones and omits some. The V and J calls and clone size are taken from that table; D and trimming were inferred from the DNA. Altogether tens of thousands of clones are present, 75% to 90% being singletons, with the ten largest covering about 7%. The CDR3 runs to 13 residues. V lost 7 bases, J lost 4 bases, and 6 bases stayed unmatched. CDR1 and CDR2 from the germline V gene are MNHEY and SVGAGI. The clonotype was recovered from an elderly woman with active COVID-19. This chain connects TRBV6-5 to TRBJ1-2; TRBD1 matches 7 bases. The sequenced sample was peripheral blood. CDR3 sequence: CASTGPGGYGYTF. The CDR3 nucleotides are TGTGCCAGCACGGGCCCAGGGGGCTATGGCTACACCTTC.